This T cell receptor (beta chain) came from a study of blood T cell repertoires in COVID-19. Study-wide background: The United States, Italy and Spain supplied acute and convalescent COVID-19 samples.

Per the original data handling: Amplified reference gene primers provided the basis for estimating nucleated cell counts. TCRdb keeps only in-frame clones here, not all; method: immunoSEQ multiplex PCR. V and J calls and clone size are those listed in that table; D and trimming were worked out from the DNA. The table shows 190,000 or so clones, with about 80% occurring only once. CDR3 size: 13 residues. Per germline, CDR1 SNHLY and CDR2 FYNNEI. V gave up 8 bases and J gave up 1 base, with 10 bases separating them. The age range of participants was about 18 to 95 years, with residence in about two dozen US areas. Participants reported their clinical history, and cohort assignment relied on those reports.

The chain couples TRBV2 to TRBJ2-3; D is unclear. This TCR derives from a middle-aged man who had recovered from COVID-19. The material sequenced was PBMCs or T cells enriched from blood (not recorded which). The CDR3 nucleotides read TGTGCCAGCCTCCCCCGAGGCACAGATACGCAGTATTTT. The encoded protein is CASLPRGTDTQYF.